This T cell receptor beta chain originates from a study of cytomegalovirus exposure and HLA in healthy donors (dated 2017 in TCRdb). About the study as a whole: An earlier analysis of 587 of the donors reported about 300 Gb of sequence data and 90 million to 120 million unique TCR beta sequences obtained from some 200 million T cells. About 300 gigabases of sequencing data and 78 million or so unique TCR sequences were included in an early release covering roughly 600 HLA-typed donors. Of the roughly 410 genotyped donors, less than 85% were placed in the genetic ancestry cluster associated with self-reported Caucasian donors. The study aimed to test whether signatures of past pathogen exposure could be identified by cataloging public T cell receptors. The study profiled the T cell repertoires of hundreds of subjects by immunosequencing and related them to cytomegalovirus serostatus. In addition to the first cohort of 650 to 800 subjects, a separate validation cohort of approximately 130 different subjects was used. High-throughput TCR immunosequencing, statistical association of individual TCRs with disease status, and machine learning were combined to predict cytomegalovirus infection status. A later analysis re-examined previously published TCR beta repertoires from over 500 donors and added high-resolution HLA genotyping to investigate patterns of TCR occurrence. Rather than using new phenotypic data, the later analysis identified candidate immune exposures from TCR beta sequences and from how often those sequences occurred across donors. In an earlier analysis of 500 to 650 of the donors, high-throughput TCR beta sequencing was used to judge whether each TCR beta V gene segment behaved as functional or pseudogenic. Alongside the repertoire data, information on donor age, sex, ethnicity and CMV serostatus was compiled. A later genetic analysis used genome-wide SNP genotypes for about 60% of the roughly 700 donors, treating that subset as a discovery cohort. All discovery cohort repertoires had been generated on a single sequencing platform. HLA typing included class I and class II loci at four-digit resolution. Typing coverage differed by locus: A, B, C, DRB1 and DQB1 were typed in roughly 620-630 donors, DQA1 in about 550, DPA1 in over 600, and DPB1 in 450 to 490. Five DR-DQ haplotypes were treated as single units for association and clustering because of strong linkage in the cohort. Among some 410 genotyped donors of the cohort, an average of about 240,000 unique TCR beta nucleotide sequences were sequenced per donor, around a sixth of them non-productive. Study-level results and caveats: Because HLA typing was unavailable for some donors at each locus, only the typed subset was used in association tests. While some public TCRs were present in many individuals, most TCR sequences turned up only very rarely across donors. The study gave a list of some 150 TCR beta chains associated with cytomegalovirus. The authors suggested that the approach could potentially be extended to other disease states and immunological phenotypes. A further reported finding was that TCR beta sequences accurately predicted the HLA-A and HLA-B alleles for most subjects in the first cohort. In an earlier analysis of 500 to 650 of the donors, most TCR beta V segments appeared in productive rearrangements about 90% or about 30% of the time, broadly matching IMGT annotations. According to a later analysis, parvovirus B19, influenza, CMV and Epstein-Barr virus appeared linked to several top co-occurrence clusters. The only immune exposure information available for the cohort was CMV serostatus. The classifier was reported to diagnose cytomegalovirus status with high specificity and sensitivity in both the original cohort and the validation cohort. In a later genetic analysis, a missense DCLRE1C variant was associated with V-gene and J-gene trimming of TCR beta chains, and the association was replicated in an independent cohort. When HLA alleles, especially DR and DQ, strongly co-occurred, attributing TCR associations to individual alleles was difficult. Only TCR beta chains were sequenced in this cohort, and the absence of alpha or paired-chain data limited detectable features. In a later analysis, HLA-associated TCR beta chains showed more clonal expansion and lower generation probabilities than non-associated chains that were equally common. Three of the identified cytomegalovirus-associated TCR beta chains were confirmed in vitro to be specific for cytomegalovirus antigens. A cluster of highly shared sequence variants was judged likely to be a technical artifact of the sequencing pipeline. About 17 rarely observed V segments, including chromosome 9 orphons, were excluded from the earlier analysis of several hundred of the donors because counts were too low. According to a later analysis, TCR association rates differed among HLA loci, with DRB1 alleles showing the most associated TCRs and HLA-C alleles showing the fewest. Roughly uniform sequencing depth across donors was assumed in presence/absence analyses, although this assumption may not hold. Correlated functional status among segregating V segments might reflect linkage disequilibrium, but an unknown experimental factor could not be ruled out. In a later analysis, more than 15,000 TCR beta sequences were associated with specific HLA alleles at a false discovery rate of 0.05. In a later analysis, most CMV-associated TCR beta chains were found to appear HLA-restricted, with HLA associations seemingly driven largely by CMV exposure. Compared with the approximately 600-donor mean, donors in an Asian-associated ancestry cluster had fewer N-insertions in productive TCRs, according to a later genetic analysis. The 87-base-pair reads could not distinguish some IMGT-functional V segments, including TRBV6-2 and TRBV6-3, so those segments were excluded.

The cohort comprised hundreds of healthy bone marrow donors. All cohort members were sampled while nominally healthy, although unrecorded immune exposures were likely present. The donor tested CMV seronegative and was one of the 352 seronegative cohort members. A peripheral blood sample was provided by each donor, and peripheral blood mononuclear cells were used for TCR beta sequencing. Genomic DNA was extracted from the blood cell samples with the Qiagen DNeasy Blood Extraction Kit. The CDR3 covers 14 residues, taking in both the cysteine and the phenylalanine. The only DNA kept is the CDR3, 42 bases in frame from the first base. Reading the germline V gene (reference sequence) gives CDR1 MNHEY and CDR2 SMNVEV. V gives up 1 base and J gives up 2 bases, and the segment between their germline ends measures 9 bases. In regard to this clone: This receptor's antigen is unknown. Base qualities were left out, and no much larger clone turns up one base away.

The receptor library was made with the immunoSEQ multiplex PCR assay. For the multiplex PCR, a mixture combining 60 forward primers for TCR Vbeta segments and 13 reverse primers for TCR Jbeta segments was used. Amplification of the CDR3 region of rearranged TCR beta genes was performed with a multiplex PCR assay on genomic DNA. On the Illumina HiSeq System, the amplified TCR beta libraries were sequenced as 87-base-pair reads. On the authors' methods: A later analysis counted tens of millions of unique TCR beta chains across the 550 to 750 repertoires, and 10 million to 12 million of these chains were shared by at least two donors. A nearest-neighbor algorithm error-corrected the raw reads and collapsed the reads into unique sequences, merging closely related sequences to remove PCR and sequencing errors. V, D and J gene segments were assigned by aligning CDR3 sequences to IMGT reference sequences. For a sequence to be retained, at least a six-nucleotide match to both a V gene segment and a J gene segment was required. A rearrangement was called productive if the CDR3 had no stop codons and remained in frame with V and J, and every other rearrangement was called non-productive. Following IMGT convention, CDR3 was defined as the stretch from the second conserved V-encoded cysteine up to the conserved J-encoded phenylalanine. The earlier analysis of 587 of the donors excluded sequences that lacked an unambiguous match to a single V gene segment. In an earlier analysis of several hundred of the donors, V segments were called functional above 56.7% productive rearrangements and were called segregating when the between-donor standard deviation exceeded 5%. A statistical classification framework was built for diagnosing cytomegalovirus status from the catalog of TCR beta chain sequences. In a later analysis, TCR nucleotide sequences were compared against IMGT/GENE-DB human TR gene sequences so that V and J genes could be assigned. In a later analysis, CDR3 sequences and most-parsimonious VDJ recombination scenarios were assigned using the TCRdist pipeline. A later analysis defined each TCR beta chain by its CDR3 amino acid sequence plus V-gene family, and excluded reads lacking a unique V-gene family. To address suspected cross-contamination and a sequencing artifact, a later analysis removed roughly 640 highly shared, low-generation-probability nucleotide sequences. For each public chain, a later analysis derived a clonal expansion index from normalized ranks of inferred template counts within each repertoire. Generation probabilities in a later analysis came from a VDJ recombination model fitted to out-of-frame rearrangements, and those results were checked against IGoR. In a later analysis, TCR-TCR, TCR-HLA and TCR-CMV co-occurrence was scored with hypergeometric tests, and a repertoire-size bias correction was applied to TCR pairs. In a later analysis, false discovery rates were estimated by permuting HLA or CMV assignments 20 times. In a later analysis, co-occurring TCRs were grouped with DBSCAN, and TCRdist sequence similarity was added when clustering was performed within HLA-allele-positive subsets. Repertoires with fewer than 30,000 or more than 120,000 public chains were left out of co-occurrence clustering, as were about 5 repertoires with anomalous nucleotide sharing. Drawn from immuneACCESS, this table holds only the in-frame rearrangements with V and J called that TCRdb kept. Clones are partly lost; checked studies trace under half to an unresolved V gene and leave the rest unexplained. The V and J calls and clone size are taken from that table; D and trimming were inferred from the DNA. A total of around 180,000 clones appear in this sample, roughly 77% of them only once. Around 1.5% of the sample is taken by the ten largest.

The V and J segments used are TRBV27 and TRBJ2-7; perhaps TRBD2 is the D gene, with 6 bases matching. Source material: PBMCs. The receptor was derived from a woman aged 45-60 years in good health and CMV-seronegative. In nucleotide form, the sequence is TGTGCCAGCAGTTTATTGGCGGGAACCTACGAGCAGTACTTC. It encodes CASSLLAGTYEQYF.